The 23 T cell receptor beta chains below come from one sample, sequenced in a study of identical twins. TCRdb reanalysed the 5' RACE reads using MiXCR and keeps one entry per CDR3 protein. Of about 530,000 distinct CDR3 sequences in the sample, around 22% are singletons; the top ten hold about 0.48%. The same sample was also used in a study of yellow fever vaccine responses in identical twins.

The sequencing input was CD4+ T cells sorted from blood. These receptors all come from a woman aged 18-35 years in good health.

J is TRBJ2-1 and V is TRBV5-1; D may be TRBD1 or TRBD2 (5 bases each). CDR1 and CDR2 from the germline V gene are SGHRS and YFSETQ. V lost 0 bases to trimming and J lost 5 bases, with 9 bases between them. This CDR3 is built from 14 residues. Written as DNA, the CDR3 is TGCGCCAGCAGCTTGGGGGACCGAGACAATGAGCAGTTCTTC. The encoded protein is CASSLGDRDNEQFF.

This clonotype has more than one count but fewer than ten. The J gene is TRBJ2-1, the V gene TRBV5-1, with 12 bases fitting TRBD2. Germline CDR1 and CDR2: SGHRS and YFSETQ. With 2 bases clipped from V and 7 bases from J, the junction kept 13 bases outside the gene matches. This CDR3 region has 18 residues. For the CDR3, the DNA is TGCGCCAGCAGCTTCGGCCTGGGGACTAGCGGGCTAGCAAATGAGCAGTTCTTC. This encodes CASSFGLGTSGLANEQFF.

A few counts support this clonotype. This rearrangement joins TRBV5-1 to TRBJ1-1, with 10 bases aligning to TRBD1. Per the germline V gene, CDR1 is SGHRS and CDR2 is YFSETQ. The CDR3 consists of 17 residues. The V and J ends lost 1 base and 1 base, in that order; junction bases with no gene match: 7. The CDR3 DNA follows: TGCGCCAGCAGCTTGAAGACAGGGGGCGCGAAGAACACTGAAGCTTTCTTT. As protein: CASSLKTGGAKNTEAFF.

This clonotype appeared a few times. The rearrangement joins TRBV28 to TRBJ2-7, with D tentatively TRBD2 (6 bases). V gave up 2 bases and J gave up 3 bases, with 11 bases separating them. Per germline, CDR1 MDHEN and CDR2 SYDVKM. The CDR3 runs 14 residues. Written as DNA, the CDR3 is TGTGCCAGCAGTTTAGGAGGGAAGAACTACGAGCAGTACGTC. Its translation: CASSLGGKNYEQYV.

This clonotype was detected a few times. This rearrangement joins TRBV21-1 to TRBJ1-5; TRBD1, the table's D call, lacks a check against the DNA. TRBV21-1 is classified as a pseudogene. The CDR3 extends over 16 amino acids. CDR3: CASSKAPRDSLPPQHF. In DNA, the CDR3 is TGTGCCAGCAGCAAAGCCCCTCGGGACAGCTTACCGCCCCAGCATTTT.

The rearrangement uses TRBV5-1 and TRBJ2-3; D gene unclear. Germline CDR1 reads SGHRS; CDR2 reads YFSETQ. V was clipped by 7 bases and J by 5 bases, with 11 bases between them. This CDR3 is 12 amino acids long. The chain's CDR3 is CASFERGDTQYF. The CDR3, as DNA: TGCGCCAGCTTCGAGCGCGGAGATACGCAGTATTTT.

CDR3 residues: CSVGGGRISYNEQFF. The CDR3 DNA reads TGCAGCGTTGGGGGGGGCAGAATCTCCTACAATGAGCAGTTCTTC. V is TRBV29-1 and J is TRBJ2-1; D is possibly TRBD2 (7 bases). The CDR3 sequence is 15 residues long. CDR1 and CDR2 from the germline V gene are SQVTM and ANQGSEA. V gave up 4 bases and J gave up 0 bases, with 13 bases separating them.

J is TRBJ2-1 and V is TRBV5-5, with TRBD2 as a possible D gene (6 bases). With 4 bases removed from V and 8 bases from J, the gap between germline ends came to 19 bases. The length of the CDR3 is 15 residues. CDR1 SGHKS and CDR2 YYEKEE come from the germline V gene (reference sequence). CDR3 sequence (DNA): TGTGCCAGCAGCCAATGGGTGGGACTCAGGGATGAGCAGTTCTTC. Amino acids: CASSQWVGLRDEQFF.

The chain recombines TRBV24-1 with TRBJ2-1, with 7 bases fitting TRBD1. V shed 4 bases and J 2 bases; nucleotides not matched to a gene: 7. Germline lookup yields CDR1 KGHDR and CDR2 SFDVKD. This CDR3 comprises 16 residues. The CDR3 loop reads CATSERRGLAYNEQFF. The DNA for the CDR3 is TGTGCCACCAGTGAGAGAAGGGGGCTCGCCTACAATGAGCAGTTCTTC.

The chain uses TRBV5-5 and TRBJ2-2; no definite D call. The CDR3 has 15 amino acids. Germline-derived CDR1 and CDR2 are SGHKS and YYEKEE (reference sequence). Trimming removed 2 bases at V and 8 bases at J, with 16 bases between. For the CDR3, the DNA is TGTGCCAGCAGCTTAAGACTGGTAGTGGCTGGGGAGCTGTTTTTT. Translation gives CASSLRLVVAGELFF.

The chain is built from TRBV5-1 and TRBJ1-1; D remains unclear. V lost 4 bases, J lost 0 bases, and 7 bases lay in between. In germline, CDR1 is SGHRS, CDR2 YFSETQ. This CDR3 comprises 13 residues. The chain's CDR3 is CASSMGLNTEAFF. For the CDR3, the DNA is TGCGCCAGCAGCATGGGGTTGAACACTGAAGCTTTCTTT.

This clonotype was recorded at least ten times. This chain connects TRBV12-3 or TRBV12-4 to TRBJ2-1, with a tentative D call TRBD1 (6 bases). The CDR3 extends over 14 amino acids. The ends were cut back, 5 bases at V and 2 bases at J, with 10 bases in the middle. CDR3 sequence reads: CASSNREPYNEQFF. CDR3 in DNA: TGTGCCAGCAGTAACAGGGAGCCCTACAATGAGCAGTTCTTC.

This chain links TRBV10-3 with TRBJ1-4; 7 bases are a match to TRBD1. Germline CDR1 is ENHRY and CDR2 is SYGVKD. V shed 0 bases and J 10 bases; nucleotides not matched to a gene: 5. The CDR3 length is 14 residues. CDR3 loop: CAISESGAGGKLFF. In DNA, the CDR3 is TGTGCCATCAGTGAGTCGGGGGCAGGGGGAAAACTGTTTTTT.

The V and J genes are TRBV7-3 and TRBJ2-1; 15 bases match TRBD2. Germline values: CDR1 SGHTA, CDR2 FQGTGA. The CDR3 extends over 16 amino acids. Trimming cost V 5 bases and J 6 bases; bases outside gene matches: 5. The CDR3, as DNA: TGTGCCAGCAGCCTCCAGGGACTAGCGGGAGGCAATGAGCAGTTCTTC. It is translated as CASSLQGLAGGNEQFF.

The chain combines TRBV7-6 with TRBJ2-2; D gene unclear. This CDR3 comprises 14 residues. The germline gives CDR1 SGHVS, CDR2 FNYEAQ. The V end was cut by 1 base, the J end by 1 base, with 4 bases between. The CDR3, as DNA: TGTGCCAGCAGCTTAGTAAAGAACACCGGGGAGCTGTTTTTT. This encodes CASSLVKNTGELFF.

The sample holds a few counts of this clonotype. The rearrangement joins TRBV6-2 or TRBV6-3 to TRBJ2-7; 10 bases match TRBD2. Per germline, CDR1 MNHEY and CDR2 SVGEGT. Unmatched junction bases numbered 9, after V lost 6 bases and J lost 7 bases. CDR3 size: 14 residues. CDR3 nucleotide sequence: TGTGCCAGCAGGTTAGCGGGAGGACTGGGGGAGCAGTACTTC. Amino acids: CASRLAGGLGEQYF.

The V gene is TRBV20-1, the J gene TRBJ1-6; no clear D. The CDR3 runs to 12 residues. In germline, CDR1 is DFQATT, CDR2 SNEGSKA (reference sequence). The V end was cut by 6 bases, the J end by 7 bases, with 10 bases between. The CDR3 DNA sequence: TGCAGTGCCCAGGACGGGAATTCACCCCTCCACTTT. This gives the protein CSAQDGNSPLHF.

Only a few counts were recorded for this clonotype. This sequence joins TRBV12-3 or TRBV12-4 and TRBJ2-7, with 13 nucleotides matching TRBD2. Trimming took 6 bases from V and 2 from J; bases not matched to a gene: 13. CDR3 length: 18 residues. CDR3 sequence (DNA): TGTGCCAGCAGCAATAAACCGGGACTAGCGGGGAGACCCTACGAGCAGTACTTC. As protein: CASSNKPGLAGRPYEQYF.

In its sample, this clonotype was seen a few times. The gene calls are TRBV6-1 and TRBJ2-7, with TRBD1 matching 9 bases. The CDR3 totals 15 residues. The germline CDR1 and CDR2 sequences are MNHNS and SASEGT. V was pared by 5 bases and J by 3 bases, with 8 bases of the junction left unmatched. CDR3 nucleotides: TGTGCCAGCAGTAAACCCGGGACAGGGAGCTACGAGCAGTACTTC. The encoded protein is CASSKPGTGSYEQYF.

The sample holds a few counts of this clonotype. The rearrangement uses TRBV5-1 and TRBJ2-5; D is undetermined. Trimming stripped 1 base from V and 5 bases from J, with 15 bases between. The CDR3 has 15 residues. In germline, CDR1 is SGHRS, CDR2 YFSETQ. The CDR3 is CASSLLWSNRETQYF. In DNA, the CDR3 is TGCGCCAGCAGCTTGTTGTGGTCGAATAGGGAGACCCAGTACTTC.

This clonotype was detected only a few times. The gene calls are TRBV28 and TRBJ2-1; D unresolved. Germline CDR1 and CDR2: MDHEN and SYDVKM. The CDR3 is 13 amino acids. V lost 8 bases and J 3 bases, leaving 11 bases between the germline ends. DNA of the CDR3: TGTGCCAGCGACGGACCCAACTACAATGAGCAGTTCTTC. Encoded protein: CASDGPNYNEQFF.

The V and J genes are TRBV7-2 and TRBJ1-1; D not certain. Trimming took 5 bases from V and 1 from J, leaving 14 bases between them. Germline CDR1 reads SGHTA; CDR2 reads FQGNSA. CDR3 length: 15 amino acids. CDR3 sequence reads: CASSRAPPGNTEAFF. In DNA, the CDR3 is TGTGCCAGCAGCCGGGCGCCTCCTGGGAACACTGAAGCTTTCTTT.

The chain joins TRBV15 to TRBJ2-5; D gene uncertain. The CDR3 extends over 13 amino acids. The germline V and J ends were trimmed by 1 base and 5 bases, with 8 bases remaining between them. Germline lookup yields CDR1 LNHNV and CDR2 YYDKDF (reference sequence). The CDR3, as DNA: TGTGCCACCAGCAGAGCCAGCTTCGAGACCCAGTACTTC. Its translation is CATSRASFETQYF.